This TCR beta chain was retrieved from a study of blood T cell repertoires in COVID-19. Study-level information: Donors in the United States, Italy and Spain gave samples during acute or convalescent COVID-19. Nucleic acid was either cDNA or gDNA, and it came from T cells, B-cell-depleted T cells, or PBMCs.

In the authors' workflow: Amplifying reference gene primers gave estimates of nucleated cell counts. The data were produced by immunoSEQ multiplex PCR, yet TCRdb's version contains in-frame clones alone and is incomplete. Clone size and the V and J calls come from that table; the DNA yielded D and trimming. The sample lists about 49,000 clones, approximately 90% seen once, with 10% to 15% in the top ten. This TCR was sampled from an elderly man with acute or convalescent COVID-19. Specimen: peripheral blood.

CDR3 residues: CASRPGQANTGELFF. The CDR3 nucleotides are TGTGCCAGCAGGCCGGGACAGGCGAACACCGGGGAGCTGTTTTTT. The V gene is TRBV28, the J gene TRBJ2-2; 8 nucleotides match TRBD1. This CDR3 has 15 amino acids. Germline CDR1 is MDHEN and CDR2 is SYDVKM. With V trimmed by 6 bases and J by 0 bases, 3 bases remained unmatched. Drawing the rest from reference TRBV28 and TRBJ2-2, the complete variable domain is DVKVTQSSRYLVKRTGEKVFLECVQDMDHENMFWYRQDPGLGLRLIYFSYDVKMKEKGDIPEGYSVSREKKERFSLILESASTNQTSMYLCASRPGQANTGELFFGEGSRLTVL.